What follows are 14 T cell receptor beta chains derived from one specimen sequenced in a study of T cells expressing NK-cell markers. TCRdb re-called the 5' RACE reads and shows each CDR3 protein once, DNA omitted. This repertoire includes fewer than 400,000 distinct CDR3 sequences. The material sequenced was blood T cells: a sorted CD56 or NKG2C T cell subset, CD4+ or CD8+ T cells, or bulk PBMC T cells (not recorded which). The origin of the receptors is a man aged 18-70 years in good health.

The J gene is TRBJ2-7, the V gene TRBV27; without DNA, the TCRdb call of TRBD1 cannot be checked. Per germline, CDR1 MNHEY and CDR2 SMNVEV (reference sequence). The CDR3 has 15 residues. CDR3 amino acids: CASSSRGGSPYEQYF.

The chain recombines TRBV11-1 with TRBJ1-1; TCRdb lists TRBD1, though no DNA is available to test this call. Germline loops: CDR1 SGHAT, CDR2 FQDESV (reference sequence). CDR3 size: 13 residues. The CDR3 sequence is CASSRQSNTEAFF. Together with reference TRBV11-1 and TRBJ1-1, the CDR3 gives the full variable domain: EAEVAQSPRYKITEKSQAVAFWCDPISGHATLYWYRQILGQGPELLVQFQDESVVDDSQLPKDRFSAERLKGVDSTLKIQPAELGDSAMYLCASSRQSNTEAFFGQGTRLTVV.

V usage is TRBV6-4 and J usage is TRBJ1-1; the D call from TCRdb, TRBD1, cannot be confirmed without DNA. The CDR3 has 16 residues. The germline gives CDR1 MRHNA, CDR2 SNTAGT. The CDR3: CASRRSQGPTNTEAFF.

The J gene is TRBJ2-7, the V gene TRBV3-1; TCRdb's D call, TRBD2, is unchecked because there is no DNA. The CDR3 length is 13 residues. Germline assignment: CDR1 LGHDT and CDR2 YNNKEL (reference sequence). The CDR3 sequence is CASSSTRTYEQYF.

The chain combines TRBV6-1 with TRBJ2-5; as DNA is missing, the TRBD1 call by TCRdb cannot be tested. The CDR3 extends over 13 amino acids. CDR1 is MNHNS, CDR2 SASEGT, per germline. Here the CDR3 reads CASSGRQKETQYF.

J is TRBJ2-7 and V is TRBV12-5. The CDR3 loop spans 14 amino acids. Germline lookup yields CDR1 LGHNT and CDR2 FRNRAP. The chain's CDR3 is CASGLGGSSYEQYF. The variable domain in full, with the rest retrieved from reference TRBV12-5 and TRBJ2-7, is DARVTQTPRHKVTEMGQEVTMRCQPILGHNTVFWYRQTMMQGLELLAYFRNRAPLDDSGMPKDRFSAEMPDATLATLKIQPSEPRDSAVYFCASGLGGSSYEQYFGPGTRLTVT.

V gene TRBV27 combines with J gene TRBJ1-6. The CDR3 runs to 15 residues. CDR1 is MNHEY and CDR2 is SMNVEV in the germline V gene (reference sequence). The CDR3 loop reads CASSLGSFGNSPLHF.

The CDR3 here is CAISAGTGNYGYTF. This rearrangement joins TRBV10-3 to TRBJ1-2; with no DNA, the TCRdb D assignment of TRBD1 cannot be verified. CDR3 length: 14 amino acids. Germline values: CDR1 ENHRY, CDR2 SYGVKD.

The chain combines TRBV19 with TRBJ2-1; without DNA, the TCRdb call of TRBD1 cannot be checked. Germline values: CDR1 LNHDA, CDR2 SQIVND (reference sequence). The CDR3 totals 15 residues. The CDR3 loop is CASSSRGGRLSEQFF.

The chain combines TRBV6-1 with TRBJ1-6; lacking DNA, the TRBD1 call made by TCRdb goes unchecked. The CDR3 runs to 14 residues. Germline V gene data show CDR1 as MNHNS and CDR2 as SASEGT. CDR3 sequence reads: CASSRQGGNSPLHF.

This chain links TRBV5-4 with TRBJ2-7; TCRdb outputs TRBD1, but without DNA this stays unchecked. CDR3 length: 12 amino acids. The germline gives CDR1 SGHNT, CDR2 YYREEE (reference sequence). This CDR3 reads CASSPDWGEQYF.

The gene calls are TRBV7-6 and TRBJ2-2; TCRdb's D gene call, TRBD1, goes unchecked for lack of DNA. Germline values: CDR1 SGHVS, CDR2 FNYEAQ. This CDR3 has 16 residues. The CDR3 is CASSLKGQMNTGELFF.

V is TRBV21-1 and J is TRBJ2-7; TCRdb picks TRBD1, but there is no DNA to check that call. TRBV21-1 represents a pseudogene. This CDR3 region has 16 residues. This CDR3 reads CASSKVVTGSHYEQYF.

This sequence joins TRBV18 and TRBJ1-1; TCRdb's D call of TRBD1 is untestable without DNA. Germline CDR1 reads KGHSH; CDR2 reads LQKENI. The CDR3 runs 15 residues. The CDR3 here is CASSPGTGGPTEAFF.